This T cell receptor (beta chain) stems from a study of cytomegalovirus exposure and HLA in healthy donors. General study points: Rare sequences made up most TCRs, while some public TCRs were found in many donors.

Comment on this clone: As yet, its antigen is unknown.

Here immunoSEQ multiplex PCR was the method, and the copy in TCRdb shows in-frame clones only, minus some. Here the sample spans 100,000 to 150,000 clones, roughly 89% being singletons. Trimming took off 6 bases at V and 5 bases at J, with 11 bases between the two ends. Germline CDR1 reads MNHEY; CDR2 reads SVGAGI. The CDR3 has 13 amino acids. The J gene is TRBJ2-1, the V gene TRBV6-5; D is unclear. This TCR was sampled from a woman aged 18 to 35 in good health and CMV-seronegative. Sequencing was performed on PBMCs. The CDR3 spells CASSPNENNEQFF. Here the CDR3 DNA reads TGTGCCAGCAGCCCGAACGAGAACAATGAGCAGTTCTTC.